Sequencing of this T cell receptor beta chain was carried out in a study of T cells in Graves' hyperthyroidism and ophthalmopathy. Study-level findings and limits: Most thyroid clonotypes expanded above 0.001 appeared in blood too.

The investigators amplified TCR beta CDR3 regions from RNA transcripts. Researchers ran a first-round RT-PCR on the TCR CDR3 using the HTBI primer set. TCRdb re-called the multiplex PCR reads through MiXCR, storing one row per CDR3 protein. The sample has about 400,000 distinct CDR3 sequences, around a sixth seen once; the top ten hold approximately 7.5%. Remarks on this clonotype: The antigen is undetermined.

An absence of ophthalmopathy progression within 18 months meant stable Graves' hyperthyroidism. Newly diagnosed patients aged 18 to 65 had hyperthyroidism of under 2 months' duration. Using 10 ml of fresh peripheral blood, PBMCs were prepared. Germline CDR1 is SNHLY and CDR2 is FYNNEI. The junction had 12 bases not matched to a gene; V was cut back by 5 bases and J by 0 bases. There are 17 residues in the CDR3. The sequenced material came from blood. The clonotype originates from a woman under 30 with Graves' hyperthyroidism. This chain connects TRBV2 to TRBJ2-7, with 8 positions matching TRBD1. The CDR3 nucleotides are TGTGCCAGCAGTCCAGGACAGGGTAGAGGGGGCTCCTACGAGCAGTACTTC. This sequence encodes CASSPGQGRGGSYEQYF.